These 14 T cell receptor beta chains share one sample of origin, sequenced in a study of Ad26.COV2.S vaccination and SARS-CoV-2 variants. The table came from immunoSEQ multiplex PCR; TCRdb's copy has only in-frame clones and leaves some out. The repertoire consists of 400,000 to 450,000 clones, with 92% occurring once and the leading ten covering over 1.5%. Treatment: roughly 19 received Ad26.COV2.S at low or high dose, single or two shots; about 5 received placebo; per-sample allocation not given. Repertoires come from day 63 after the first vaccine or placebo injection. The sequencing here drew on peripheral blood, taken in a trial of Ad26.COV2.S vaccine versus placebo. Receptor source: a person aged 18-60 years who received the Ad26.COV2.S COVID-19 vaccine or a placebo.

This sequence joins TRBV18 and TRBJ1-1; tentatively, D is TRBD1 (6 bases). In germline, CDR1 is KGHSH, CDR2 LQKENI. Trimming removed 3 bases from V and 7 bases from J, with 9 bases in between. This CDR3 spans 12 amino acids. The CDR3 coding sequence is TGTGCCAGCTCACCCGACAGGCGTGAAGCTTTCTTT. Translated, it gives CASSPDRREAFF.

The V call is TRBV18, the J call TRBJ2-5; possible D gene TRBD2, 5 bases. CDR1 KGHSH and CDR2 LQKENI come from the germline V gene. The V and J ends lost 6 bases and 1 base respectively, with 9 bases between them. The CDR3 consists of 13 residues. CDR3 in DNA: TGTGCCAGCTCCTCGGGGATCCAAGAGACCCAGTACTTC. Translation: CASSSGIQETQYF.

This clone appeared once. The chain has TRBV6-2 or TRBV6-3 and TRBJ2-1, with 9 bases identical to TRBD2. The CDR3 is 14 residues long. With 3 bases clipped from V and 12 bases from J, the junction kept 9 bases outside the gene matches. The V gene's germline CDR1 is MNHEY and CDR2 SVGEGT. CDR3 sequence (DNA): TGTGCCAGCAGTTATCGGCTAGCGGGGCTGGGGCAGTTCTTC. As protein: CASSYRLAGLGQFF.

The chain combines TRBV3-1 (or the pseudogene TRBV3-2) with TRBJ2-5, with 8 nucleotides matching TRBD2. Germline V lookup: CDR1 LGHDT, CDR2 YNNKEL (reference sequence). The CDR3 contains 16 residues. V lost 0 bases, J lost 1 base, and 4 bases stayed unmatched. CDR3 amino acids: CASSQDPGLVQETQYF. The CDR3 DNA sequence: TGTGCCAGCAGCCAAGACCCGGGACTAGTCCAAGAGACCCAGTACTTC.

The chain combines TRBV7-6 with TRBJ2-1; D perhaps matches TRBD2 (5 bases). This CDR3 is 15 amino acids long. V lost 6 bases to trimming and J lost 2 bases, with 14 bases between them. Germline V CDR1 and CDR2: SGHVS, FNYEAQ. The DNA of the CDR3 is TGTGCCAGCAGTGGACTCCGGGGAACCTACAATGAGCAGTTCTTC. Encoded protein: CASSGLRGTYNEQFF.

The genes are TRBV18 and TRBJ2-1, with TRBD2 identical over 10 bases. The V gene's germline CDR1 is KGHSH and CDR2 LQKENI. The CDR3 is made up of 17 amino acids. V was clipped by 1 base and J by 5 bases; unmatched bases: 8. CDR3 sequence: CASSPQVSSGGNNEQFF. The CDR3 DNA is TGTGCCAGCTCACCACAAGTTTCTAGCGGGGGTAACAATGAGCAGTTCTTC.

The V call is TRBV10-3, the J call TRBJ1-2; the match to TRBD1 covers 12 bases. In germline, CDR1 is ENHRY, CDR2 SYGVKD. The CDR3 extends over 15 amino acids. V shed 6 bases and J 6 bases; nucleotides not matched to a gene: 8. The CDR3 DNA reads as TGTGCCATCAGAGAGGGGACAGGGGGCGCGAATGGCTACACCTTC. It yields the protein CAIREGTGGANGYTF.

This chain joins TRBV19 and TRBJ2-1, with 9 bases aligning to TRBD2. The CDR3 spans 16 residues. CDR1 LNHDA and CDR2 SQIVND come from the germline V gene (reference sequence). V trimming: 1 base; J trimming: 4 bases; junction bases outside the gene matches: 5. CDR3 sequence reads: CASSIVAGGSYNEQFF. The CDR3 nucleotides are TGTGCCAGTAGTATAGTGGCGGGGGGGTCTTACAATGAGCAGTTCTTC.

Of note for this clone: The germline gene is not matched at one end of the junction; a read error may be the cause. The rearrangement joins TRBV6-5 to TRBJ1-2; D remains unclear. The length of the CDR3 is 15 residues. CDR1 is MNHEY and CDR2 is SVGAGI in the germline V gene. This chain's CDR3 is CASSYSRYLGYGYTF. The DNA of the CDR3 is TGTGCCAGCAGCTACTCTCGATATTTAGGCTATGGCTACACCTTC.

The chain links TRBV4-3 to TRBJ1-1; perhaps TRBD1 as D (5 bases). V shed 0 bases and J shed 5 bases, with 16 bases lying between them. This CDR3 region has 16 residues. Germline loops: CDR1 LGHNA, CDR2 YSLEER. This CDR3 is CASSQDLGRGVTEAFF. In nucleotides, the CDR3 is TGCGCCAGCAGCCAAGACCTGGGGAGAGGGGTAACTGAAGCTTTCTTT.

The rearrangement joins TRBV7-9 to TRBJ1-5, with 7 bases matching TRBD1. J lost 4 bases, V lost 5 bases, and 5 bases had no gene match. The CDR3 has 14 residues. Germline V lookup: CDR1 SEHNR, CDR2 FQNEAQ (reference sequence). The CDR3 reads CASSPTGTNQPQHF. DNA for the CDR3: TGTGCCAGCAGCCCGACAGGGACTAATCAGCCCCAGCATTTT.

The V call is TRBV29-1, the J call TRBJ1-2; 8 bases match TRBD1. Trimming removed 8 bases from V and 7 bases from J; junction bases left unmatched: 12. Germline values: CDR1 SQVTM, CDR2 ANQGSEA. The CDR3 runs 13 residues. CDR3 amino acids: CSPPLQGAAGYTF. CDR3 bases: TGCAGCCCACCCCTTCAGGGGGCGGCTGGCTACACCTTC.

The chain employs TRBV5-1 and TRBJ2-3; the D gene is possibly TRBD2 (6 bases). CDR3 length: 15 amino acids. Germline V gene sequence: CDR1 SGHRS, CDR2 YFSETQ. V gave up 0 bases and J gave up 4 bases, with 12 bases separating them. The CDR3 DNA is TGCGCCAGCAGCTTGGAGGGGAGGAGGGCAGATACGCAGTATTTT. This encodes CASSLEGRRADTQYF.

The chain joins TRBV9 to TRBJ1-5; no clear D gene. This CDR3 has 15 amino acids. Germline lookup yields CDR1 SGDLS and CDR2 YYNGEE. V was pared by 2 bases and J by 0 bases, with 9 bases between. The CDR3 DNA is TGTGCCAGCAGCGTCGACGGGAATAGCAATCAGCCCCAGCATTTT. This gives the protein CASSVDGNSNQPQHF.